This T cell receptor (beta chain) emerged from a study of blood T cell repertoires in COVID-19. Overall study: Acute and convalescent COVID-19 samples came from the United States, Italy and Spain. In each case, the material was cDNA or gDNA derived from T cells, B-cell-depleted T cells, or PBMCs.

In the authors' methods: The authors estimated nucleated cell counts from reference gene primer amplification. Here immunoSEQ multiplex PCR was the method, and the copy in TCRdb shows in-frame clones only, minus some. V and J calls and clone size follow that table, whereas D and trimming were derived from the DNA. This table has approximately 220,000 clones, over 75% appearing once. This clonotype was obtained from a man in his fifties or sixties with acute or convalescent COVID-19. Sequencing input: peripheral blood.

The CDR3 nucleotides are TGTGCCAGCAGCCACTCGGACAGGGCCACTGAAGCTTTCTTT. Protein: CASSHSDRATEAFF. This sequence joins TRBV3-1 (or the pseudogene TRBV3-2) and TRBJ1-1, with 8 bases lining up with TRBD1. The CDR3 loop spans 14 amino acids. V was clipped by 3 bases and J by 4 bases; unmatched bases: 4. Germline CDR1 reads LGHDT; CDR2 reads YNNKEL (reference sequence).